This TCR beta chain was recorded in a study of OX40 agonist ivuxolimab in advanced cancers. About the research overall: Patients were given ivuxolimab, an antibody that agonizes OX40 (CD134). Study results and limitations: Still undetermined is the antigen specificity of the expanded peripheral T cells. Clonal expansion from baseline to week 6 occurred in both CD4+ and CD8+ T cells.

Sampling of blood occurred at baseline, cycle 4 day 1, and cycle 7 day 1. Germline CDR1 SGHTS, CDR2 YDEGEE. Between the trimmed V and J ends, which lost 0 bases and 3 bases, there was a span of 10 bases. The CDR3 loop spans 14 amino acids. Clones were read by immunoSEQ multiplex PCR, and TCRdb kept only the in-frame ones, dropping some. This table holds 50,000 to 65,000 clones, 82% found once. Concerning this clone itself: Its target is unknown.

The sample here was CD4+ or CD8+ T cells sorted from blood, taken in a trial of the OX40 agonist ivuxolimab. This TCR came from an adult with an advanced solid tumor such as melanoma, head and neck, liver or kidney cancer. The gene calls are TRBV5-8 and TRBJ2-7; perhaps TRBD1 as D (5 bases). This CDR3 is CASSLEGRVYEQYF. Here the CDR3 DNA reads TGTGCCAGCAGCTTGGAGGGGCGAGTCTACGAGCAGTACTTC.